A single sample gave rise to the 20 T cell receptor beta chains below, sequenced in a study of blood T cell repertoires in COVID-19. Profiled with immunoSEQ multiplex PCR; TCRdb holds only in-frame clones, not every one. The sample contains 200,000 to 250,000 clones, about 85% of which appear only once. Sequencing used peripheral blood. The receptors shown here come from a man younger than 45 with active or convalescent COVID-19.

CDR3 amino acids: CASSLAIALNEQFF. CDR3 bases: TGTGCCAGCAGCTTAGCGATAGCACTTAATGAGCAGTTCTTC. The V and J genes are TRBV7-8 and TRBJ2-1, with D unresolved. V was pared by 0 bases and J by 7 bases, with 10 bases between. The CDR3 runs 14 residues. Per the germline V gene, CDR1 is SGHVS and CDR2 is FQNEAQ.

On this clone itself: In the same sample, other DNA sequences code for this CDR3. The chain employs TRBV12-3 or TRBV12-4 and TRBJ2-7, with D hard to call. This CDR3 comprises 11 residues. V lost 3 bases to trimming and J lost 6 bases, with 6 bases between them. The CDR3 DNA reads TGTGCCAGCAGTTTCGGCGGCGAGCAGTACTTC. Amino acid sequence: CASSFGGEQYF.

The chain uses TRBV6-5 and TRBJ2-2, with 7 bases identical to TRBD1. The CDR3 contains 14 residues. CDR1 and CDR2 from the germline V gene are MNHEY and SVGAGI. V was clipped by 10 bases and J by 8 bases; unmatched bases: 13. CDR3 DNA: TGTGCCACGAAGACAGGGTTCGCGTCTGGGGAGCTGTTTTTT. It is translated as CATKTGFASGELFF.

Here the CDR3 reads CASSSTSRSEQFF. CDR3 DNA: TGCGCCAGCAGCTCCACTAGCAGGAGTGAGCAGTTCTTC. The chain combines TRBV5-1 with TRBJ2-1, with a tentative D call TRBD2 (6 bases). The CDR3 has 13 residues. The V end was cut by 3 bases, the J end by 9 bases, with 13 bases between. In germline, CDR1 is SGHRS, CDR2 YFSETQ.

Here the CDR3 DNA reads TGTGCCAGCAGCTTGGCAGGGGCGAACACCGGGGAGCTGTTTTTT. Its translation is CASSLAGANTGELFF. The chain employs TRBV7-6 and TRBJ2-2; D is possibly TRBD1 (6 bases). The CDR3 covers 15 residues. Trimming took off 3 bases at V and 0 bases at J, with 8 bases between the two ends. Germline CDR1 reads SGHVS; CDR2 reads FNYEAQ.

V usage is TRBV7-9 and J usage is TRBJ2-5; D may be TRBD1 (6 bases). Germline V gene lookup returns CDR1 SEHNR and CDR2 FQNEAQ (reference sequence). V shed 5 bases and J shed 4 bases, with 20 bases lying between them. The CDR3 contains 16 residues. The CDR3 sequence is CASSLKTPGVRETQYF. The CDR3 DNA reads as TGTGCCAGCAGCCTGAAGACCCCAGGGGTCCGAGAGACCCAGTACTTC.

This clone turned up a few times. The V gene is TRBV28, the J gene TRBJ2-2; D possibly corresponds to TRBD2 (6 bases). Germline-derived CDR1 and CDR2 are MDHEN and SYDVKM. Trimming cost V 7 bases and J 5 bases, with 14 bases left between them. The CDR3 length is 14 residues. CDR3 bases: TGTGCCAGCACCCCCGGGACTCCAACCGGGGAGCTGTTTTTT. Its protein product is CASTPGTPTGELFF. Full variable domain (rest looked up from reference TRBV28 and TRBJ2-2): DVKVTQSSRYLVKRTGEKVFLECVQDMDHENMFWYRQDPGLGLRLIYFSYDVKMKEKGDIPEGYSVSREKKERFSLILESASTNQTSMYLCASTPGTPTGELFFGEGSRLTVL.

The genes are TRBV23-1 and TRBJ1-5; D perhaps matches TRBD1 (6 bases). TRBV23-1 belongs to the ORF category, with a function that is uncertain. V dropped 6 bases and J dropped 3 bases, with 18 bases sitting between them. The CDR3 loop spans 16 amino acids. The CDR3: CASRLLNRVVNQPQHF. DNA of the CDR3: TGCGCCAGCAGACTCCTGAACAGGGTGGTCAATCAGCCCCAGCATTTT.

V and J are TRBV5-4 and TRBJ1-2; tentative D call: TRBD1 (5 bases). V lost 0 bases and J 8 bases, leaving 14 bases between the germline ends. CDR3 length: 14 residues. From germline, CDR1 is SGHNT and CDR2 YYREEE (reference sequence). Written as DNA, the CDR3 is TGTGCCAGCAGCTTGGGGTCACAGGTGGACGGCTACACCTTC. Its translation: CASSLGSQVDGYTF. The full variable domain, completed using reference TRBV5-4 and TRBJ1-2, is ETGVTQSPTHLIKTRGQQVTLRCSSQSGHNTVSWYQQALGQGPQFIFQYYREEENGRGNFPPRFSGLQFPNYSSELNVNALELDDSALYLCASSLGSQVDGYTFGSGTRLTVV.

This chain uses TRBV27 with TRBJ1-2, with 7 bases identical to TRBD1. CDR1 MNHEY and CDR2 SMNVEV come from the germline V gene (reference sequence). The CDR3 is 14 amino acids. V was pared by 6 bases and J by 5 bases, with 9 bases of the junction left unmatched. CDR3 in DNA: TGTGCCAGCAGCCCCCGGACAGGTGCATATGGCTACACCTTC. Its protein is CASSPRTGAYGYTF.

This chain links TRBV5-1 with TRBJ2-7; 8 bases align to TRBD2. CDR1 is SGHRS and CDR2 is YFSETQ in the germline V gene. CDR3 size: 15 residues. The junction had 8 bases not matched to a gene; V was cut back by 4 bases and J by 2 bases. The CDR3 DNA sequence: TGCGCCAGCAGCGCGGGAGGCTCAGACCCCTACGAGCAGTACTTC. Its protein product is CASSAGGSDPYEQYF.

The rearrangement uses TRBV28 and TRBJ1-3; D remains ambiguous. The CDR3 covers 16 residues. Trimming left V 3 bases short and J 4 bases short, with 16 bases between. Germline V lookup: CDR1 MDHEN, CDR2 SYDVKM. CDR3 DNA sequence: TGTGCCAGCAGTTTTGATGGCGGGGTAGGGGGAAACACCATATATTTT. This sequence encodes CASSFDGGVGGNTIYF.

V is TRBV2 and J is TRBJ2-1; D remains unclear. The germline V gene encodes CDR1 SNHLY and CDR2 FYNNEI. The V and J ends lost 2 bases and 8 bases respectively, with 10 bases between them. This CDR3 is 13 amino acids long. The CDR3 spells CASSEFPSYEQFF. The CDR3 DNA follows: TGTGCCAGCAGTGAATTTCCGAGCTATGAGCAGTTCTTC.

The chain joins TRBV18 to TRBJ1-1; perhaps TRBD1 as D (6 bases). CDR1 and CDR2 (germline): KGHSH, LQKENI. CDR3 length: 14 amino acids. Trimming pared 6 bases from V and 3 bases from J, leaving 14 bases between. Written as DNA, the CDR3 is TGTGCCAGCTCTCCTAGACAGGAGTACACTGAAGCTTTCTTT. Its protein is CASSPRQEYTEAFF.

This clone occurred a few times. The gene calls are TRBV18 and TRBJ1-3; D call uncertain. The ends were cut back, 2 bases at V and 4 bases at J, with 12 bases in the middle. Germline CDR1 KGHSH, CDR2 LQKENI. The CDR3 is 15 residues long. The CDR3 DNA reads as TGTGCCAGCTCACCAGATTTGACGGGGGGAAACACCATATATTTT. Protein product: CASSPDLTGGNTIYF.

The gene calls are TRBV19 and TRBJ2-7; 12 bases match TRBD1. The germline V gene has CDR1 LNHDA and CDR2 SQIVND (reference sequence). This CDR3 spans 15 amino acids. J gave up 2 bases and V 6 bases, and 5 bases lay outside the gene matches. The CDR3 region is CASSIGTGGTYEQYF. The DNA for the CDR3 is TGTGCCAGTAGCATCGGGACAGGGGGCACCTACGAGCAGTACTTC.

The V call is TRBV7-2, the J call TRBJ1-5; TRBD1 might be the D (5 bases). V dropped 5 bases and J dropped 5 bases, with 16 bases sitting between them. Germline CDR1 SGHTA, CDR2 FQGNSA. The CDR3 is 15 residues long. CDR3 in amino acids: CASSPGGGRDQPQHF. The CDR3 nucleotides are TGTGCCAGCAGCCCAGGCGGGGGAAGGGATCAGCCCCAGCATTTT.

The chain has TRBV30 and TRBJ1-1, with unresolved D. The CDR3 is 15 residues long. The V end was cut by 2 bases, the J end by 0 bases, with 13 bases between. Germline lookup yields CDR1 GTSNPN and CDR2 SVGIG (reference sequence). The CDR3 loop reads CAWSFRVSMNTEAFF. CDR3 coding DNA: TGTGCCTGGAGTTTCCGAGTTTCTATGAACACTGAAGCTTTCTTT.

The chain employs TRBV7-2 and TRBJ2-1, with a tentative D call TRBD2 (6 bases). The germline V and J ends were trimmed by 3 bases and 0 bases, with 12 bases remaining between them. This CDR3 has 16 residues. Germline V gene data show CDR1 as SGHTA and CDR2 as FQGNSA. CDR3 in DNA: TGTGCCAGCAGCTTGCAAGCGGGCAGCTCCTACAATGAGCAGTTCTTC. Translation: CASSLQAGSSYNEQFF.

The chain joins TRBV2 to TRBJ1-3, with D hard to call. The CDR3 totals 13 residues. CDR1 is SNHLY and CDR2 is FYNNEI in the germline V gene. V was cut by 7 bases and J by 4 bases, with 11 bases left in between. The CDR3 region is CASKQNHGNTIYF. CDR3 DNA: TGTGCCAGCAAACAGAACCACGGAAACACCATATATTTT.